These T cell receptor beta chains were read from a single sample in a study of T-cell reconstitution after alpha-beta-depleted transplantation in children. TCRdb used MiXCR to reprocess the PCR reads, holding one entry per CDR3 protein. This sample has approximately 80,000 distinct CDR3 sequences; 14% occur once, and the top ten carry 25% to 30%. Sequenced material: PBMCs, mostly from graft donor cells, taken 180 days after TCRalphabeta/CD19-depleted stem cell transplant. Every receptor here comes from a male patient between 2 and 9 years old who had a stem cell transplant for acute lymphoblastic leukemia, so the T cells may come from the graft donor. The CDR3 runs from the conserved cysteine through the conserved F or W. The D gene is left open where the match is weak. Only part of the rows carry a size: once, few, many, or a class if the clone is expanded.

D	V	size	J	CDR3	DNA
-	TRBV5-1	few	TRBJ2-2	CASSTGLTPGELFF	TGCGCCAGCAGCACGGGCCTGACGCCCGGGGAGCTGTTTTTT
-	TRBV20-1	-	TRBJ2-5	CSAHTGGGRETQYF	TGCAGTGCTCACACAGGGGGCGGGAGGGAGACCCAGTACTTC
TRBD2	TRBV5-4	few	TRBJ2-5	CASSRLAGGETQYF	TGTGCCAGCAGCAGACTAGCGGGAGGAGAGACCCAGTACTTC
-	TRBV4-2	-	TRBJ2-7	CASSPGVHFEQYF	TGTGCCAGCAGCCCGGGGGTTCACTTTGAGCAGTACTTC
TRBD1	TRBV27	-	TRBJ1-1	CASSSLSTGALTEAFF	TGTGCCAGCAGTTCCCTCTCGACAGGGGCTCTCACTGAAGCTTTCTTT
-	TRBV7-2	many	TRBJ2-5	CASSLETQYF	TGTGCCAGCAGCTTGGAGACCCAGTACTTC
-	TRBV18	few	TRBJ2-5	CASSSLETQYF	TGTGCCAGCTCAAGTTTGGAGACCCAGTACTTC
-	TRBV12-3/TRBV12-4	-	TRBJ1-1	CASTKGRGNTEAFF	TGTGCCAGTACAAAGGGCAGAGGGAACACTGAAGCTTTCTTT
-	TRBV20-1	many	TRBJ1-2	CSATEYRLDGYTF	TGCAGTGCCACCGAATACAGGTTAGACGGCTACACCTTC
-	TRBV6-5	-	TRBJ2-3	CASSYSCYRGIADTQYF	TGTGCCAGCAGTTACTCGTGCTATCGGGGGATTGCAGATACGCAGTATTTT
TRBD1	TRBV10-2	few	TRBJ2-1	CASRDREGSDEQFF	TGCGCCAGCAGGGACAGGGAAGGGAGCGATGAGCAGTTCTTC
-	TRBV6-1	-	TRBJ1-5	CASSEKGPGKRLNQPQHF	TGTGCCAGCAGTGAAAAAGGACCCGGGAAGAGGCTCAATCAGCCCCAGCATTTT
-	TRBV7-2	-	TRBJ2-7	CASSLAVGPISYEQYF	TGTGCCAGCAGCTTAGCGGTGGGGCCTATCTCCTACGAGCAGTACTTC
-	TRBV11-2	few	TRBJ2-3	CASSPRDRPRTDTQYF	TGTGCCAGCAGCCCACGGGACCGTCCACGCACAGATACGCAGTATTTT
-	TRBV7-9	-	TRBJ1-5	CASSPTMGQPQHF	TGTGCCAGCAGCCCCACCATGGGCCAGCCCCAGCATTTT
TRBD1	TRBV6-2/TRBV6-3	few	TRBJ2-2	CASSYSMGQGFFNTGELFF	TGTGCCAGCAGTTACTCGATGGGACAGGGTTTCTTCAACACCGGGGAGCTGTTTTTT
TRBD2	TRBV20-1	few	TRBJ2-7	CSARKLAVSYEQYF	TGCAGTGCTAGGAAGCTAGCGGTCTCCTACGAGCAGTACTTC
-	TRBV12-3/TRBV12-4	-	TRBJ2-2	CASSLARMNTGELFF	TGTGCCAGCAGTTTAGCACGGATGAACACCGGGGAGCTGTTTTTT
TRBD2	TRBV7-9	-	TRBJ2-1	CASSFPTSGGAHEQFF	TGTGCCAGCAGCTTCCCGACTAGCGGGGGGGCCCATGAGCAGTTCTTC
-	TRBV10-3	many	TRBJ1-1	CAIKESRSEAFF	TGTGCCATCAAGGAATCCAGGTCTGAAGCTTTCTTT
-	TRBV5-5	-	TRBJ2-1	CASSGSLGNEQFF	TGTGCCAGCAGCGGGTCCCTAGGGAATGAGCAGTTCTTC
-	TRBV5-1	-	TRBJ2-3	CASSLGLVEDTQYF	TGCGCCAGCAGCTTGGGACTAGTAGAAGATACGCAGTATTTT
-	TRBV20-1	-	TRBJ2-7	CSARDDTGSLRIGGEQYF	TGCAGTGCTAGAGATGATACAGGGTCTCTCCGGATCGGGGGGGAGCAGTACTTC
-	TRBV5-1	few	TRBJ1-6	CASSLEGPFSPLHF	TGCGCCAGCAGCTTGGAGGGCCCCTTTTCACCCCTCCACTTT
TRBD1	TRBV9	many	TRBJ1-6	CASSPGGYNSPLHF	TGTGCCAGCAGCCCAGGGGGGTATAATTCACCCCTCCACTTT
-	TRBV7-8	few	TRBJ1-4	CASSWGRGEKLFF	TGTGCCAGCAGCTGGGGTAGGGGTGAAAAACTGTTTTTT
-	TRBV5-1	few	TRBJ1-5	CASSPEGGQPQHF	TGCGCCAGCAGCCCGGAGGGGGGTCAGCCCCAGCATTTT
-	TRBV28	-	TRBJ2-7	CASNQDSYEQYF	TGTGCCAGCAACCAGGATAGCTACGAGCAGTACTTC
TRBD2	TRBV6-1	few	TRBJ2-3	CASSRLAGGPDTQYF	TGTGCCAGCAGTCGTCTAGCGGGAGGGCCAGATACGCAGTATTTT
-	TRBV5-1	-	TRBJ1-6	CASSLRGLNSPLHF	TGCGCCAGCAGCTTGCGAGGGCTTAATTCACCCCTCCACTTT
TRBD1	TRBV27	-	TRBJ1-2	CASRTGGVYGYTF	TGTGCCAGTCGGACAGGGGGAGTCTATGGCTACACCTTC
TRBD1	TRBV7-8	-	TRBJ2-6	CASSLDKTGRHSGANVLTF	TGTGCCAGCAGCTTAGATAAGACAGGGCGTCACTCTGGGGCCAACGTCCTGACTTTC
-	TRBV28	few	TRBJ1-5	CASRGRARIKPQHF	TGTGCCAGCAGAGGTAGGGCCAGGATCAAGCCCCAGCATTTT
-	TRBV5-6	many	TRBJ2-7	CASSPAAGRIQGEQYF	TGTGCCAGCAGCCCTGCTGCGGGAAGGATTCAAGGCGAGCAGTACTTC
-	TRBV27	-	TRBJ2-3	CASTRASTDTQYF	TGTGCCAGCACCCGAGCTAGCACAGATACGCAGTATTTT
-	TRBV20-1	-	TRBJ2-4	CSEYSVAKNIQYF	TGCAGTGAATATAGCGTAGCCAAAAACATTCAGTACTTC
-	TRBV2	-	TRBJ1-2	CASSFVKGRGLGVNGYTF	TGTGCCAGCAGTTTCGTGAAGGGCAGAGGGTTAGGAGTAAATGGCTACACCTTC
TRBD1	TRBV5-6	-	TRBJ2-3	CASSPQGADTQYF	TGTGCCAGCAGCCCGCAGGGGGCAGATACGCAGTATTTT
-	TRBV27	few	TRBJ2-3	CAAGSTDTQYF	TGTGCCGCCGGGAGCACAGATACGCAGTATTTT
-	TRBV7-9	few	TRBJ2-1	CASSLALGALNEQFF	TGTGCCAGCAGCTTAGCGCTGGGGGCTCTCAATGAGCAGTTCTTC
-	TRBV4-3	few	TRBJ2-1	CASSQDVAFTNEQFF	TGCGCCAGCAGCCAAGATGTAGCCTTTACCAATGAGCAGTTCTTC
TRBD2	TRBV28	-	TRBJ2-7	CASSSPGTSFYEQYF	TGTGCCAGCAGTTCCCCCGGGACTAGCTTCTACGAGCAGTACTTC